The present TCR beta chain was sequenced within a study of CD8 T cells in ankylosing spondylitis. Study-level results: Roughly 8 highly homologous variants made up a TCR beta motif that seemed to typify ankylosing spondylitis blood. Matched ankylosing spondylitis synovial fluid reportedly contained a significantly enriched population of disease-linked clones. Reactive arthritis synovial fluid and blood were previously reported to contain some motif variants.

In TCRdb, the 5' RACE reads were re-called with MiXCR into one record per CDR3 protein. The sample has 500,000 to 650,000 distinct CDR3 sequences, less than 6% seen once. Many counts were recorded for this clonotype. Its antigen is unidentified. This TCR was recovered from a male donor with ankylosing spondylitis. The sequencing input was blood, either unsorted or a sorted T cell fraction (not recorded which).

CDR3 region: CASSLSRGSTNEKLFF. The CDR3 DNA follows: TGTGCCAGCAGCTTATCCCGGGGCTCAACTAATGAAAAACTGTTTTTT. V and J are TRBV7-9 and TRBJ1-4; D may be TRBD1 (5 bases). Germline V gives CDR1 SEHNR, CDR2 FQNEAQ (reference sequence). The length of the CDR3 is 16 residues. V gave up 2 bases and J gave up 0 bases, with 10 bases separating them.